One sample yielded the 28 T cell receptor beta chains listed below, sequenced in a study of T cells after yellow fever vaccination. TCRdb redid the calling of the 5' RACE reads with MiXCR, one entry per CDR3 protein. The table shows 200,000 to 300,000 distinct CDR3 sequences, with approximately 13% occurring only once. Here the sequenced sample was CD4+ T cells sorted from PBMCs, taken 45 days after the yellow fever booster vaccination. The receptors were gathered from a young man who received the YFV17D yellow fever vaccine.

This clonotype was counted only a few times. V usage is TRBV11-1 and J usage is TRBJ2-2; TRBD1 aligns across 8 bases. The J segment lost 8 bases and the V segment lost 5 bases, leaving 19 bases of the junction unmatched. The CDR3 is 18 residues long. CDR1 is SGHAT, CDR2 FQDESV, per germline (reference sequence). The CDR3 region is CASSHIMPGQAPFGELFF. CDR3 sequence (DNA): TGTGCCAGCAGCCATATTATGCCGGGACAGGCGCCCTTTGGGGAGCTGTTTTTT.

This clonotype was recorded a few times. The chain couples TRBV5-1 to TRBJ2-4, with TRBD1 matching 9 bases. Germline V gene data show CDR1 as SGHRS and CDR2 as YFSETQ. This CDR3 contains 14 residues. Unmatched junction bases numbered 7, after V lost 7 bases and J lost 5 bases. DNA of the CDR3: TGCGCCAGCGGTTCTACAGGGGGCGAAAACATTCAGTACTTC. This encodes CASGSTGGENIQYF. The full variable domain, its missing parts supplied by reference TRBV5-1 and TRBJ2-4, is KAGVTQTPRYLIKTRGQQVTLSCSPISGHRSVSWYQQTPGQGLQFLFEYFSETQRNKGNFPGRFSGRQFSNSRSEMNVSTLELGDSALYLCASGSTGGENIQYFGAGTRLSVL.

The gene calls are TRBV3-1 and TRBJ2-5; D possibly corresponds to TRBD2 (5 bases). Trimming took off 4 bases at V and 5 bases at J, with 17 bases between the two ends. This CDR3 contains 15 residues. The germline gives CDR1 LGHDT, CDR2 YNNKEL (reference sequence). CDR3 bases: TGTGCCAGCAGCCGAGAAACTAGGACGTTGGAGACCCAGTACTTC. Translation gives CASSRETRTLETQYF.

The CDR3 loop is CAISAGSTDTQYF. The CDR3 DNA is TGTGCCATCAGTGCGGGTAGCACAGATACGCAGTATTTT. J is TRBJ2-3 and V is TRBV10-3, with D unresolved. This CDR3 has 13 residues. Germline V gene data show CDR1 as ENHRY and CDR2 as SYGVKD. V lost 4 bases and J lost 0, with 5 bases in between.

The sample holds many counts of this clonotype. The J gene is TRBJ1-4, the V gene TRBV20-1; no firm D call. Trimming shortened V by 6 bases and J by 8 bases, and 16 bases separated the two germline ends. Germline V gives CDR1 DFQATT, CDR2 SNEGSKA (reference sequence). This CDR3 has 13 residues. The CDR3 DNA is TGCAGTGCCGAGGGTACCAGTAAGGAAAAACTGTTTTTT. This gives the protein CSAEGTSKEKLFF.

The table lists this clonotype with a few counts. The DNA of the CDR3 is TGTGCCAGCAGCTTCAAGCGGGAGTCCGGGGAGCTGTTTTTT. It specifies CASSFKRESGELFF. The chain combines TRBV7-2 with TRBJ2-2; 8 bases fit TRBD2. The ends lost 3 bases at V and 6 bases at J; junction bases unmatched: 3. Per germline, CDR1 SGHTA and CDR2 FQGNSA. The CDR3 sequence is 14 residues long.

This clonotype was detected a few times. This chain joins TRBV11-2 and TRBJ2-7; no clear D. This CDR3 contains 12 residues. The germline V and J ends were trimmed by 7 bases and 9 bases, with 16 bases remaining between them. Germline V CDR1 and CDR2: SGHAT, FQNNGV. In nucleotides, the CDR3 is TGTGCCAGCAACGAAGAAATGACCGGGCAGTACTTC. It is translated as CASNEEMTGQYF.

The chain joins TRBV15 to TRBJ2-1; D ambiguous. The germline V gene encodes CDR1 LNHNV and CDR2 YYDKDF (reference sequence). V gave up 1 base and J gave up 4 bases, with 5 bases separating them. The CDR3 spans 13 residues. CDR3 sequence reads: CATSRGGYNEQFF. As DNA, the CDR3 is TGTGCCACCAGCAGAGGTGGTTACAATGAGCAGTTCTTC.

This rearrangement joins TRBV11-2 to TRBJ2-6; a possible D gene is TRBD1 (6 bases). The CDR3 is 14 amino acids. Trimming removed 9 bases from V and 4 bases from J, with 13 bases in between. The germline gives CDR1 SGHAT, CDR2 FQNNGV. In DNA, the CDR3 is TGTGCCAGTGGACAGATCGAGGGGGCCAACGTCCTGACTTTC. The encoded protein is CASGQIEGANVLTF.

This clonotype was seen only a few times. The chain uses TRBV6-4 and TRBJ2-7, with TRBD2 matching over 7 bases. Germline assignment: CDR1 MRHNA and CDR2 SNTAGT. The CDR3 totals 18 residues. Trimming cost V 2 bases and J 2 bases; bases outside gene matches: 15. The CDR3, as DNA: TGTGCCAGCAGTGACCAGCGACTGGGGGGGGTTTTCCCCTACGAGCAGTACTTC. Translating gives CASSDQRLGGVFPYEQYF.

Notes on this clonotype: A much larger clone differs from this one at a single base, so this may be a read error. The chain combines TRBV11-2 with TRBJ2-1, with D perhaps matching TRBD1 or TRBD2 (5 bases each). The V and J ends lost 2 bases and 6 bases respectively, with 14 bases between them. The V gene's germline CDR1 is SGHAT and CDR2 FQNNGV. This CDR3 has 15 residues. The CDR3 reads CASSLRAGARNEQFF. DNA for the CDR3: TGTGCCAGCAGCTTACGGGCCGGGGCCCGCAATGAGCAGTTCTTC.

The chain combines TRBV28 with TRBJ1-2; D is perhaps TRBD1 (6 bases). Germline CDR1 MDHEN, CDR2 SYDVKM. V dropped 2 bases and J dropped 5 bases, with 12 bases sitting between them. The CDR3 runs 14 residues. The CDR3 bases are TGTGCCAGCAGTTTAGGGGGGCGTCTTTATGGCTACACCTTC. Translated: CASSLGGRLYGYTF.

This clonotype was seen a few times. As DNA, the CDR3 is TGTGCCAGCAGCGGGGCTAGCGGGGGGGGAGTAGATACGCAGTATTTT. Translation gives CASSGASGGGVDTQYF. The chain joins TRBV28 to TRBJ2-3; 12 bases are shared with TRBD2. From germline, CDR1 is MDHEN and CDR2 SYDVKM. V gave up 6 bases and J gave up 5 bases; unmatched junction bases: 9. The CDR3 is made up of 16 amino acids.

This clonotype was counted many times. V is TRBV29-1 and J is TRBJ1-1; 9 bases match TRBD1. Germline-derived CDR1 and CDR2 are SQVTM and ANQGSEA. The V segment lost 6 bases and the J segment 4 bases; nucleotides outside the gene matches: 6. This CDR3 region has 13 residues. The CDR3 is CSVNGQGSTEAFF. The CDR3 DNA reads as TGCAGCGTCAATGGACAGGGGAGCACTGAAGCTTTCTTT.

This clonotype was counted at least ten times. At one end the junction does not follow the germline gene, possibly because of a read error. The chain recombines TRBV5-1 with TRBJ2-1, with no clear D. Germline assignment: CDR1 SGHRS and CDR2 YFSETQ. The CDR3 length is 15 residues. The CDR3 DNA is TGTGCCAGCAGCTTAACGGCGAGCTCCTACAATGAGCAGTTCTTC. Amino acid sequence: CASSLTASSYNEQFF.

This clonotype has more than one count but fewer than ten. This chain connects TRBV7-8 to TRBJ2-7; 11 nucleotides match TRBD1. This CDR3 comprises 15 residues. In germline, CDR1 is SGHVS, CDR2 FQNEAQ. V was pared by 2 bases and J by 4 bases, with 4 bases of the junction left unmatched. In DNA, the CDR3 is TGTGCCAGCAGCTTAAGGACAGGGGGCCTGTACGAGCAGTACTTC. It codes for CASSLRTGGLYEQYF.

In this sample, this clonotype turned up a few times. This sequence joins TRBV28 and TRBJ2-1; 14 bases map to TRBD2. The junction had 11 bases not matched to a gene; V was cut back by 11 bases and J by 8 bases. This CDR3 region has 15 residues. Germline V gene data show CDR1 as MDHEN and CDR2 as SYDVKM. The CDR3 sequence: CAGKTGTSGSDEQFF. The DNA of the CDR3 is TGTGCCGGAAAAACCGGGACTAGCGGGAGCGATGAGCAGTTCTTC.

This clonotype was seen more than once but under ten times. The gene calls are TRBV5-1 and TRBJ2-5; 8 bases align to TRBD1. CDR1 SGHRS and CDR2 YFSETQ come from the germline V gene. The CDR3 runs 14 residues. Trimming took 2 bases from V and 5 from J; bases not matched to a gene: 5. The CDR3 spells CASSFQGAGETQYF. In DNA, the CDR3 is TGCGCCAGCAGCTTTCAGGGGGCTGGGGAGACCCAGTACTTC.

The V gene is TRBV7-9, the J gene TRBJ2-7; 10 nucleotides align to TRBD1. The junction had 13 bases not matched to a gene; V was cut back by 5 bases and J by 3 bases. This CDR3 comprises 17 residues. Germline V gene lookup returns CDR1 SEHNR and CDR2 FQNEAQ (reference sequence). As DNA, the CDR3 is TGTGCCAGCAGCCTTTCCGGGACAGGGGTGGTGGTCTACGAGCAGTACTTC. This translates into CASSLSGTGVVVYEQYF.

This clonotype was found a few times. The gene calls are TRBV20-1 and TRBJ1-2; TRBD1 aligns across 8 bases. Looked up from germline, CDR1 is DFQATT and CDR2 is SNEGSKA (reference sequence). The V gene end was trimmed by 6 bases and the J gene end by 2 bases; junction bases not matched to a gene: 5. This CDR3 has 13 amino acids. Written as DNA, the CDR3 is TGCAGTGCCCACCGACAGGGGAACTATGGCTACACCTTC. As protein: CSAHRQGNYGYTF.

The genes are TRBV11-3 and TRBJ2-1; 9 bases match TRBD1. After removal of 1 base from V and 5 bases from J, the junction contained 3 bases not matched to a gene. Germline loops: CDR1 SGHNT, CDR2 YENEEA. The CDR3 contains 15 residues. CDR3 sequence: CASSLGGQGDNEQFF. The CDR3 DNA reads TGTGCCAGCAGCTTAGGGGGACAGGGCGACAATGAGCAGTTCTTC.

This clonotype was picked up a small number of times. The genes are TRBV20-1 and TRBJ2-3; D gene unclear. V was shortened by 6 bases and J by 0 bases, with 13 bases between the two germline ends. The CDR3 length is 14 residues. CDR1 DFQATT and CDR2 SNEGSKA come from the germline V gene (reference sequence). The CDR3 nucleotides read TGCAGTGCCCCAGTGGGTCCTAGCACAGATACGCAGTATTTT. Protein sequence: CSAPVGPSTDTQYF.

The rearrangement uses TRBV7-2 and TRBJ1-5; D is undetermined. Germline CDR1 is SGHTA and CDR2 is FQGNSA. The V and J ends lost 2 bases and 8 bases respectively, with 10 bases between them. This CDR3 comprises 13 residues. CDR3 in amino acids: CASSLRLGEPQHF. The DNA for the CDR3 is TGTGCCAGCAGCTTAAGACTGGGAGAGCCCCAGCATTTT.

The chain has TRBV4-3 and TRBJ2-1; perhaps TRBD1 as D (6 bases). CDR1 LGHNA and CDR2 YSLEER come from the germline V gene. V was clipped by 1 base and J by 1 base, with 11 bases between them. The CDR3 is 16 residues long. In DNA form, the CDR3 reads TGCGCCAGCAGCCAAGCGTGGGGGCCTTCCTACAATGAGCAGTTCTTC. Its protein is CASSQAWGPSYNEQFF.

This clonotype was seen a few times. The chain joins TRBV20-1 to TRBJ2-5; a possible D gene is TRBD1 (6 bases). CDR3 length: 15 residues. Between the trimmed V and J ends, which lost 3 bases and 4 bases, there was a span of 18 bases. Germline loops: CDR1 DFQATT, CDR2 SNEGSKA (reference sequence). CDR3 DNA sequence: TGCAGTGCTAGCGGGACGGGTAGGGGGATAGAGACCCAGTACTTC. As protein: CSASGTGRGIETQYF.

This clonotype was observed a handful of times. This chain links TRBV7-2 with TRBJ1-1; no firm D call. Trimming took 4 bases from V and 10 from J, leaving 7 bases between them. Germline CDR1 reads SGHTA; CDR2 reads FQGNSA. The CDR3 is 10 residues long. Here the CDR3 DNA reads TGTGCCAGCAGCTCCCTAAGAGCTTTCTTT. It yields the protein CASSSLRAFF.

This clonotype was counted at least ten times. The chain is built from TRBV12-3 or TRBV12-4 and TRBJ2-7, with D uncertain. The CDR3 runs 12 residues. The V gene lost 5 bases and the J gene lost 6 bases, with 11 bases spanning the gap. The CDR3 here is CASSLPSGEQYF. The CDR3 DNA follows: TGTGCCAGCAGTCTACCGTCGGGCGAGCAGTACTTC.

The chain recombines TRBV7-2 with TRBJ2-5, with TRBD2 identical over 8 bases. V lost 5 bases, J lost 4 bases, and 6 bases stayed unmatched. The CDR3 totals 14 residues. Germline values: CDR1 SGHTA, CDR2 FQGNSA. The CDR3 spells CASSPGGVAETQYF. DNA for the CDR3: TGTGCCAGCAGCCCCGGGGGGGTGGCAGAGACCCAGTACTTC. Supplemented by reference TRBV7-2 and TRBJ2-5, the full variable domain reads GAGVSQSPSNKVTEKGKDVELRCDPISGHTALYWYRQSLGQGLEFLIYFQGNSAPDKSGLPSDRFSAERTGGSVSTLTIQRTQQEDSAVYLCASSPGGVAETQYFGPGTRLLVL.